Sequencing of this TCR beta chain was carried out in a study of siplizumab effects on memory and regulatory T cells. CDR3 size: 14 residues. From germline, CDR1 is SGHRS and CDR2 YFSETQ. The V and J ends lost 2 bases and 5 bases respectively, with 13 bases between them. Some clones are missing from TCRdb's copy, which holds only in-frame ones; the method was immunoSEQ multiplex PCR. This table holds some 96,000 clones, about 94% found once. On this clone: The target antigen is unknown.

Study-wide points: Suppressive capability of dividing Tregs from siplizumab cultures went unverified. Few alloreactive clones mapped to unstimulated subsets. Memory cells seemed less diverse than naive T cells, which seemed major alloresponse contributors.

This clonotype was obtained from a human donor in good health. Input material: non-Treg CD4+ T cells sorted from blood. The chain couples TRBV5-1 to TRBJ2-5, with D tentatively TRBD1 or TRBD2 (5 bases each). The CDR3 loop reads CASSFVGTGETQYF. The CDR3, as DNA: TGCGCCAGCAGCTTTGTAGGGACCGGCGAGACCCAGTACTTC.